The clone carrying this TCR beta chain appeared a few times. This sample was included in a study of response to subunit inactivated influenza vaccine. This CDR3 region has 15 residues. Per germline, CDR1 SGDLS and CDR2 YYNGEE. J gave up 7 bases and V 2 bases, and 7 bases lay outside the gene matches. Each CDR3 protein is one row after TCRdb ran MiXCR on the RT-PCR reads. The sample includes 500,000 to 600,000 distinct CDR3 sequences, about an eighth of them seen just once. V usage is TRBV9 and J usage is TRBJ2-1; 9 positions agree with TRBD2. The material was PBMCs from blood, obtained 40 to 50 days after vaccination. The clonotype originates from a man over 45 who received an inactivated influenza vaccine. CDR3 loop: CASSVSGTSRNEQFF. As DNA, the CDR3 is TGTGCCAGCAGCGTCTCCGGGACTAGCAGGAATGAGCAGTTCTTC.